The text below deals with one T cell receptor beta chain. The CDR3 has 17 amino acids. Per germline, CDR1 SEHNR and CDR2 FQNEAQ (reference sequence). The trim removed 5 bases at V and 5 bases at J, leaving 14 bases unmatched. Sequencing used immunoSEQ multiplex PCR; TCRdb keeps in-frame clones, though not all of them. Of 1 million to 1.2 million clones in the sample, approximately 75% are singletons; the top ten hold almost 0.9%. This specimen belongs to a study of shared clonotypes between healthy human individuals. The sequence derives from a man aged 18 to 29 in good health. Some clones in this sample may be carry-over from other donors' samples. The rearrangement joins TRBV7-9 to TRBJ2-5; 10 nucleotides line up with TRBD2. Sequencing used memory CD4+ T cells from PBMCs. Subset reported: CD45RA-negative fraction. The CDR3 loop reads CASSREAGGVEVETQYF. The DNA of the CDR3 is TGTGCCAGCAGCCGAGAAGCGGGAGGGGTCGAAGTGGAGACCCAGTACTTC. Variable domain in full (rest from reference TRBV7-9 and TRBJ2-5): DTGVSQNPRHKITKRGQNVTFRCDPISEHNRLYWYRQTLGQGPEFLTYFQNEAQLEKSRLLSDRFSAERPKGSFSTLEIQRTEQGDSAMYLCASSREAGGVEVETQYFGPGTRLLVL.